This T cell receptor beta chain was documented in a study of blood T cell repertoires in COVID-19. At the level of the study: PBMCs, B-cell-depleted T cells, or T cells were the source of the cDNA or gDNA that made up the material.

V gave up 3 bases and J gave up 3 bases, with 5 bases separating them. The CDR3 is 13 amino acids. The data were produced by immunoSEQ multiplex PCR, yet TCRdb's version contains in-frame clones alone and is incomplete. The table lists fewer than 500,000 clones, about 90% of them singletons. This clone was detected once. The TCR comes from a woman under 30 who had recovered from COVID-19. This sequence joins TRBV12-3 or TRBV12-4 and TRBJ2-2; D ambiguous. The sample was PBMCs or T cells enriched from blood (not recorded which). CDR3 region: CASSLAYTGELFF. The CDR3 DNA reads as TGTGCCAGCAGTTTGGCTTACACCGGGGAGCTGTTTTTT.